Each of the 29 T cell receptor beta chains below was sequenced from the same sample in a study of PD-L1 blockade in urothelial cancer. TCRdb's copy holds only in-frame clones and misses some; the assay was immunoSEQ multiplex PCR. This sample has tens of thousands of clones; about 83% occur once, and the top ten carry roughly 14%. Sample time point: pretreatment peripheral blood. Specimen: PBMCs, collected around atezolizumab (anti-PD-L1) treatment. Every receptor here comes from a woman in her sixties or seventies with urothelial cancer.

V and J are TRBV13 and TRBJ1-5; tentatively, D is TRBD1 (5 bases). The CDR3 contains 15 residues. Trimming took 7 bases from V and 3 from J, leaving 16 bases between them. Germline CDR1 and CDR2: PRHDT and FYEKMQ (reference sequence). CDR3 nucleotides: TGTGCCAGCACCATTACAGGAGCTCCCAATCAGCCCCAGCATTTT. Translated, it gives CASTITGAPNQPQHF.

This sequence joins TRBV5-1 and TRBJ2-7; 10 bases line up with TRBD2. The CDR3 has 15 residues. CDR1 and CDR2 (germline): SGHRS, YFSETQ. V lost 2 bases to trimming and J lost 4 bases; unmatched junction nucleotides: 6. CDR3 DNA sequence: TGCGCCAGCAGCTTTTCTAGCGGGAGCTTTTACGAGCAGTACTTC. Amino acids: CASSFSSGSFYEQYF.

V gene TRBV7-8 combines with J gene TRBJ2-7; a weak D match, TRBD1 (5 bases). V dropped 5 bases and J dropped 1 base, with 12 bases sitting between them. In germline, CDR1 is SGHVS, CDR2 FQNEAQ. The CDR3 is made up of 14 amino acids. The CDR3 is CASSQHGQSYEQYF. CDR3 nucleotide sequence: TGTGCCAGCAGCCAACACGGACAATCCTACGAGCAGTACTTC.

The V gene is TRBV12-5, the J gene TRBJ1-5, with a weak D call TRBD1 (6 bases). Trimming took off 9 bases at V and 0 bases at J, with 15 bases between the two ends. The germline V gene encodes CDR1 LGHNT and CDR2 FRNRAP. The CDR3 consists of 15 residues. The CDR3 loop reads CARGFRTDSNQPQHF. CDR3 DNA: TGTGCTAGGGGATTTCGGACAGATAGCAATCAGCCCCAGCATTTT. Looking up the rest from reference TRBV12-5 and TRBJ1-5 gives the full variable domain: DARVTQTPRHKVTEMGQEVTMRCQPILGHNTVFWYRQTMMQGLELLAYFRNRAPLDDSGMPKDRFSAEMPDATLATLKIQPSEPRDSAVYFCARGFRTDSNQPQHFGDGTRLSIL.

On this clone itself: Other DNA sequences of this sample code for an identical CDR3. The V and J genes are TRBV2 and TRBJ2-7; TRBD1 agrees at 8 bases. This CDR3 is 13 amino acids long. Germline lookup yields CDR1 SNHLY and CDR2 FYNNEI. Losses at the gene ends were 6 bases for V and 0 bases for J; bases not matched to a gene: 1. CDR3 region: CASRDRGSYEQYF. The DNA for the CDR3 is TGTGCCAGCAGAGACAGGGGCTCCTACGAGCAGTACTTC. Complete variable domain (other parts from reference TRBV2 and TRBJ2-7): EPEVTQTPSHQVTQMGQEVILRCVPISNHLYFYWYRQILGQKVEFLVSFYNNEISEKSEIFDDQFSVERPDGSNFTLKIRSTKLEDSAMYFCASRDRGSYEQYFGPGTRLTVT.

DNA for the CDR3: TGCGCCAGCAGCTCTCAAGAGACCCAGTACTTC. It translates to CASSSQETQYF. The chain employs TRBV5-1 and TRBJ2-5; D gene uncertain. This CDR3 is 11 amino acids long. The germline CDR1 and CDR2 sequences are SGHRS and YFSETQ. The germline V and J ends were trimmed by 3 bases and 2 bases, with 2 bases remaining between them.

The V gene is TRBV6-5, the J gene TRBJ1-1; D gene uncertain. V dropped 0 bases and J dropped 2 bases, with 10 bases sitting between them. This CDR3 comprises 15 residues. The germline V gene encodes CDR1 MNHEY and CDR2 SVGAGI. The chain's CDR3 is CASSYSIGGNTEAFF. The CDR3 nucleotides are TGTGCCAGCAGTTACTCGATCGGAGGTAACACTGAAGCTTTCTTT.

DNA for the CDR3: TGTGCCAGCAGCTTCCTTAATGAGCAGTTCTTC. Amino acid sequence: CASSFLNEQFF. The chain uses TRBV11-2 and TRBJ2-1; D is uncertain. Germline V lookup: CDR1 SGHAT, CDR2 FQNNGV. Trimming removed 3 bases from V and 7 bases from J, with 4 bases in between. The CDR3 sequence is 11 residues long.

The chain joins TRBV18 to TRBJ1-1, with D possibly matching TRBD1 (6 bases). V was shortened by 5 bases and J by 5 bases, with 15 bases between the two germline ends. Germline CDR1 is KGHSH and CDR2 is LQKENI. The CDR3 contains 14 residues. The CDR3 DNA follows: TGTGCCAGCTCAGGGGGGGCTTGGAAGACTGAAGCTTTCTTT. Encoded protein: CASSGGAWKTEAFF.

The chain combines TRBV15 with TRBJ2-7, with D perhaps matching TRBD1 (5 bases). The CDR3 loop spans 19 amino acids. In germline, CDR1 is LNHNV, CDR2 YYDKDF (reference sequence). V lost 0 bases, J lost 2 bases, and 23 bases lay in between. CDR3 sequence (DNA): TGTGCCACCAGCAGAGATCTCCCTTTCAGGGCGGTGAGGACCTACGAGCAGTACTTC. It yields the protein CATSRDLPFRAVRTYEQYF. Supplemented by reference TRBV15 and TRBJ2-7, the full variable domain reads DAMVIQNPRYQVTQFGKPVTLSCSQTLNHNVMYWYQQKSSQAPKLLFHYYDKDFNNEADTPDNFQSRRPNTSFCFLDIRSPGLGDTAMYLCATSRDLPFRAVRTYEQYFGPGTRLTVT.

The V and J genes are TRBV6-1 and TRBJ1-2, with a possible D match to TRBD1 (6 bases). CDR1 and CDR2 (germline): MNHNS, SASEGT. CDR3 length: 13 amino acids. The V gene lost 1 base and the J gene lost 4 bases, with 7 bases spanning the gap. CDR3 protein: CASSEGTVYGYTF. Here the CDR3 DNA reads TGTGCCAGCAGTGAAGGGACAGTCTATGGCTACACCTTC.

There are a few counts of this clone. The J gene is TRBJ2-5, the V gene TRBV5-5; the D is unclear. This CDR3 comprises 13 residues. V dropped 1 base and J dropped 5 bases, with 9 bases sitting between them. The germline V gene encodes CDR1 SGHKS and CDR2 YYEKEE (reference sequence). CDR3 loop: CASSLTPGETQYF. The CDR3 DNA follows: TGTGCCAGCAGCTTGACCCCCGGGGAGACCCAGTACTTC.

This chain joins TRBV7-9 and TRBJ1-4; no definite D call. V lost 8 bases and J 4 bases, leaving 5 bases between the germline ends. This CDR3 region has 11 residues. Germline loops: CDR1 SEHNR, CDR2 FQNEAQ (reference sequence). In DNA, the CDR3 is TGTGCCAGCTTCGGTAATGAAAAACTGTTTTTT. It translates to CASFGNEKLFF.

This clone has just one count. V usage is TRBV7-6 and J usage is TRBJ2-7; no reliable D call. The CDR3 covers 13 residues. Trimming took off 5 bases at V and 6 bases at J, with 14 bases between the two ends. The germline V gene has CDR1 SGHVS and CDR2 FNYEAQ. DNA for the CDR3: TGTGCCAGCAGCGTGGGCCCTGGTGCCGAGCAGTACTTC. Translating it yields CASSVGPGAEQYF.

V gene TRBV7-8 combines with J gene TRBJ1-1; 10 nucleotides agree with TRBD1. V dropped 5 bases and J dropped 1; count of bases not matched to a gene: 7. The CDR3 runs to 16 residues. CDR1 and CDR2 from the germline V gene are SGHVS and FQNEAQ. The CDR3 is CASSTWTGGTNTEAFF. CDR3 DNA sequence: TGTGCCAGCAGCACCTGGACAGGGGGGACGAACACTGAAGCTTTCTTT.

The chain joins TRBV13 to TRBJ1-4; 7 nucleotides match TRBD1. This CDR3 has 15 amino acids. CDR1 is PRHDT, CDR2 FYEKMQ, per germline (reference sequence). J was trimmed by 5 bases and V by 5 bases; bases with no gene match: 8. CDR3 amino acids: CASSPPGQLNEKLFF. CDR3 nucleotide sequence: TGTGCCAGCAGCCCCCCGGGACAGCTAAATGAAAAACTGTTTTTT. Supplemented by reference TRBV13 and TRBJ1-4, the full variable domain reads AAGVIQSPRHLIKEKRETATLKCYPIPRHDTVYWYQQGPGQDPQFLISFYEKMQSDKGSIPDRFSAQQFSDYHSELNMSSLELGDSALYFCASSPPGQLNEKLFFGSGTQLSVL.

The rearrangement uses TRBV2 and TRBJ2-7; a weak D match, TRBD1 (6 bases). Germline loops: CDR1 SNHLY, CDR2 FYNNEI. The V gene lost 11 bases and the J gene lost 7 bases, with 18 bases spanning the gap. The CDR3 has 12 residues. CDR3 loop: CASLGGSREQYF. The CDR3 nucleotides read TGTGCCTCCCTAGGGGGTTCTCGGGAGCAGTACTTC. Looking up the rest from reference TRBV2 and TRBJ2-7 gives the full variable domain: EPEVTQTPSHQVTQMGQEVILRCVPISNHLYFYWYRQILGQKVEFLVSFYNNEISEKSEIFDDQFSVERPDGSNFTLKIRSTKLEDSAMYFCASLGGSREQYFGPGTRLTVT.

This clone turned up a few times. The chain links TRBV19 to TRBJ2-6, with a possible D match to TRBD2 (6 bases). CDR1 and CDR2 from the germline V gene are LNHDA and SQIVND (reference sequence). The CDR3 spans 17 residues. Trimming pared 2 bases from V and 0 bases from J, leaving 11 bases between. The CDR3 DNA sequence: TGTGCCAGTAGTATATGGGACGGGAGCTCTGGGGCCAACGTCCTGACTTTC. Its translation is CASSIWDGSSGANVLTF.

This chain connects TRBV6-6 to TRBJ1-2, with 12 bases lining up with TRBD1. In germline, CDR1 is MNHNY, CDR2 SVGAGI (reference sequence). The CDR3 is 14 amino acids. V was pared by 7 bases and J by 5 bases, with 5 bases of the junction left unmatched. The chain's CDR3 is CASTRDRGLYGYTF. DNA for the CDR3: TGTGCCAGCACTAGGGACAGGGGGCTTTATGGCTACACCTTC.

The rearrangement joins TRBV7-8 to TRBJ2-2; 7 bases align to TRBD1. CDR1 SGHVS and CDR2 FQNEAQ come from the germline V gene. J gave up 7 bases and V 5 bases, and 1 base lay outside the gene matches. The CDR3 runs 12 residues. DNA for the CDR3: TGTGCCAGCAGCCCAGGGGGCGGGGAGCTGTTTTTT. As protein: CASSPGGGELFF.

The V gene is TRBV7-2, the J gene TRBJ2-1; 11 bases match TRBD2. The ends lost 4 bases at V and 7 bases at J; junction bases unmatched: 9. The CDR3 consists of 16 residues. Germline loops: CDR1 SGHTA, CDR2 FQGNSA. The CDR3: CASSSRLLAGGNEQFF. The CDR3 region has the DNA TGTGCCAGCAGCTCCCGACTGTTAGCGGGGGGGAATGAGCAGTTCTTC.

The J gene is TRBJ2-2, the V gene TRBV19, with D tentatively TRBD2 (5 bases). CDR1 and CDR2 from the germline V gene are LNHDA and SQIVND (reference sequence). The V end was cut by 11 bases, the J end by 4 bases, with 17 bases between. This CDR3 spans 14 amino acids. The CDR3 nucleotides are TGTGCCGGGCGATACGGAGGCGGCACCGGGGAGCTGTTTTTT. Its protein product is CAGRYGGGTGELFF. Full variable domain (outside the CDR3, taken from reference TRBV19 and TRBJ2-2): DGGITQSPKYLFRKEGQNVTLSCEQNLNHDAMYWYRQDPGQGLRLIYYSQIVNDFQKGDIAEGYSVSREKKESFPLTVTSAQKNPTAFYLCAGRYGGGTGELFFGEGSRLTVL.

This rearrangement joins TRBV29-1 to TRBJ2-7; D uncertain. CDR3 length equals 12 residues. V lost 4 bases and J 3 bases, leaving 10 bases between the germline ends. Germline lookup yields CDR1 SQVTM and CDR2 ANQGSEA. The CDR3 DNA reads TGCAGCGTTGCGGTCGGCGGCTACGAGCAGTACTTC. Translation: CSVAVGGYEQYF.

This sequence joins TRBV28 and TRBJ1-4; 7 positions agree with TRBD1. The V segment lost 3 bases and the J segment 6 bases; nucleotides outside the gene matches: 4. The germline V gene has CDR1 MDHEN and CDR2 SYDVKM. The CDR3 is 14 amino acids. CDR3 sequence: CASSLTGKHEKLFF. For the CDR3, the DNA is TGTGCCAGCAGTTTGACAGGGAAGCATGAAAAACTGTTTTTT. Supplemented by reference TRBV28 and TRBJ1-4, the full variable domain reads DVKVTQSSRYLVKRTGEKVFLECVQDMDHENMFWYRQDPGLGLRLIYFSYDVKMKEKGDIPEGYSVSREKKERFSLILESASTNQTSMYLCASSLTGKHEKLFFGSGTQLSVL.

The rearrangement joins TRBV5-4 to TRBJ2-5, with 9 bases identical to TRBD2. The CDR3 extends over 17 amino acids. J lost 4 bases, V lost 2 bases, and 12 bases had no gene match. Per the germline V gene, CDR1 is SGHNT and CDR2 is YYREEE (reference sequence). For the CDR3, the DNA is TGTGCCAGCAGCTTCAACGCGGGGGGGCAAGGTACAGAGACCCAGTACTTC. Residues: CASSFNAGGQGTETQYF.

CDR3 in amino acids: CASRGQALRDGYTF. CDR3 in DNA: TGTGCCAGCAGGGGACAGGCCCTAAGAGATGGCTACACCTTC. This chain uses TRBV6-5 with TRBJ1-2; the match to TRBD1 covers 8 bases. CDR3 length: 14 amino acids. After removal of 6 bases from V and 6 bases from J, the junction contained 9 bases not matched to a gene. CDR1 MNHEY and CDR2 SVGAGI come from the germline V gene.

This rearrangement joins TRBV7-9 to TRBJ1-3; D remains unclear. Between the trimmed V and J ends, which lost 1 base and 7 bases, there was a span of 8 bases. The CDR3 loop spans 13 amino acids. CDR1 is SEHNR and CDR2 is FQNEAQ in the germline V gene (reference sequence). The DNA of the CDR3 is TGTGCCAGCAGCTTAGGCGCGTGGAACACCATATATTTT. This sequence encodes CASSLGAWNTIYF. Full variable domain (rest looked up from reference TRBV7-9 and TRBJ1-3): DTGVSQNPRHKITKRGQNVTFRCDPISEHNRLYWYRQTLGQGPEFLTYFQNEAQLEKSRLLSDRFSAERPKGSFSTLEIQRTEQGDSAMYLCASSLGAWNTIYFGEGSWLTVV.

This clone was detected only a few times. The chain carries TRBV2 and TRBJ1-5; D is ambiguous. Trimming took 4 bases from V and 2 from J, leaving 9 bases between them. The germline V gene encodes CDR1 SNHLY and CDR2 FYNNEI. The CDR3 has 14 residues. The CDR3 nucleotides read TGTGCCAGCAGTGGAGAGATGGGCAATCAGCCCCAGCATTTT. As protein: CASSGEMGNQPQHF.

The chain couples TRBV19 to TRBJ1-2; TRBD1 might be the D (6 bases). Germline loops: CDR1 LNHDA, CDR2 SQIVND (reference sequence). V lost 0 bases and J lost 8, with 10 bases in between. The CDR3 covers 13 residues. CDR3 coding DNA: TGTGCCAGTAGTATAGAGCAGGGGCGAGGCTACACCTTC. Its protein product is CASSIEQGRGYTF.